These 4 T cell receptor beta chains came from one sample sequenced in a study of blood T cell repertoires in COVID-19. Sequencing used immunoSEQ multiplex PCR; TCRdb keeps in-frame clones, though not all of them. The table has about 160,000 clones, about 87% seen once; the top ten hold 10%. Sample: peripheral blood. The receptors were gathered from an older woman with COVID-19, enrolled during active disease.

The chain couples TRBV28 to TRBJ2-1, with D possibly matching TRBD2 (6 bases). CDR1 is MDHEN, CDR2 SYDVKM, per germline. Trimming took off 4 bases at V and 15 bases at J, with 13 bases between the two ends. This CDR3 has 11 residues. The CDR3 nucleotides read TGTGCCAGCAGTTCTAGGAGGGATCGGTTCTTC. As protein: CASSSRRDRFF.

This chain uses TRBV27 with TRBJ2-5, with 7 nucleotides matching TRBD1. This CDR3 has 14 residues. Trimming cost V 5 bases and J 5 bases; bases outside gene matches: 8. Germline lookup yields CDR1 MNHEY and CDR2 SMNVEV (reference sequence). CDR3 in amino acids: CASSPNRGRETQYF. For the CDR3, the DNA is TGTGCCAGCAGTCCTAACAGGGGACGGGAGACCCAGTACTTC.

V usage is TRBV7-8 and J usage is TRBJ1-2, with 8 bases lining up with TRBD1. CDR3 length equals 15 residues. V dropped 3 bases and J dropped 7; count of bases not matched to a gene: 10. Looked up from germline, CDR1 is SGHVS and CDR2 is FQNEAQ. CDR3 nucleotides: TGTGCCAGCAGCTTCCCCTTCGACAGGGGCGGTGGCTACACCTTC. Its translation is CASSFPFDRGGGYTF.

V gene TRBV3-1 (or the pseudogene TRBV3-2) combines with J gene TRBJ2-5, with 8 bases matching TRBD2. Germline CDR1 is LGHDT and CDR2 is YNNKEL (reference sequence). V lost 1 base to trimming and J lost 5 bases; unmatched junction nucleotides: 3. This CDR3 spans 14 amino acids. The CDR3 DNA sequence: TGTGCCAGCAGCCAAGGAGCGGGGGCGGAGACCCAGTACTTC. It translates to CASSQGAGAETQYF.